In its sample, the clone carrying this TCR beta chain was seen once. Its antigen is undetermined. Only one base separates this from a far larger clonotype, so it likely reflects a read error. Time point given: newly diagnosed GD, antithyroid drugs for less than 3 months. PBMC-derived RNA was used for the TCR library. The data were obtained in a study of regulatory T cells in long-lasting Graves disease. Study-level findings and limits: Persistent disease preferred TRBV28, TRBJ1-2 and TRBJ2-5; new disease, TRBV20-1 and TRBJ2-1. Accuracy may have been reduced by the small sample size.

CDR1 and CDR2 (germline): KGHDR, SFDVKD. The CDR3 has 13 amino acids. The trim removed 5 bases at V and 7 bases at J, leaving 4 bases unmatched. The authors built TCR beta libraries using iRepertoire HTBI primers and Arm-PCR of CDR3 regions. Each CDR3 protein gets one entry after TCRdb re-called the multiplex PCR reads with MiXCR. Among around 450,000 distinct CDR3 sequences listed, around 15% were seen once. This sample also appeared in a second study, on T cells in Graves' hyperthyroidism and ophthalmopathy.

The chain joins TRBV24-1 to TRBJ2-7; TRBD2 matches 10 bases. Sequences were derived from peripheral blood mononuclear cells (PBMCs), sampled at new diagnosis, from a patient treated with antithyroid drugs. This TCR was sampled from a middle-aged man with Graves disease. CDR3 sequence (DNA): TGTGCCACCAGTGCTAGCGGGGGAAATGAGCAGTACTTC. It is translated as CATSASGGNEQYF.